This T cell receptor (beta chain) was recovered during a study of T cell responses to AZD1222 COVID-19 vaccine. As concerns this clone: Its antigen is not identified.

Analyses pooled second doses at about 4 or about 12 weeks. Germline CDR1 reads MNHEY; CDR2 reads SMNVEV (reference sequence). Trimming removed 3 bases at V and 8 bases at J, with 14 bases between. This CDR3 is 14 amino acids long. Whole-study findings and limits: Spike-specific TCR breadth and depth rose after two AZD1222 doses. Just five to seven people given AZD1222 tested seropositive at baseline. The donors showed a predominance of white British ancestry and of females, with possible underestimation of clonal diversity.

This table comes from immunoSEQ multiplex PCR, and its TCRdb copy is limited to in-frame clones, with some not included. There are about 94,000 clones in the sample; about 85% occur only once, and roughly 4.5% lies in the top ten. The source material was peripheral blood, sampled 28 days after the second AZD1222 dose. The V gene is TRBV27, the J gene TRBJ1-3; no definite D call. The sequence came from an adult who received the AZD1222 COVID-19 vaccine. The CDR3 is CASSFRLPGYTIYF. The CDR3 coding sequence is TGTGCCAGCAGTTTCAGGCTGCCGGGGTACACCATATATTTT.